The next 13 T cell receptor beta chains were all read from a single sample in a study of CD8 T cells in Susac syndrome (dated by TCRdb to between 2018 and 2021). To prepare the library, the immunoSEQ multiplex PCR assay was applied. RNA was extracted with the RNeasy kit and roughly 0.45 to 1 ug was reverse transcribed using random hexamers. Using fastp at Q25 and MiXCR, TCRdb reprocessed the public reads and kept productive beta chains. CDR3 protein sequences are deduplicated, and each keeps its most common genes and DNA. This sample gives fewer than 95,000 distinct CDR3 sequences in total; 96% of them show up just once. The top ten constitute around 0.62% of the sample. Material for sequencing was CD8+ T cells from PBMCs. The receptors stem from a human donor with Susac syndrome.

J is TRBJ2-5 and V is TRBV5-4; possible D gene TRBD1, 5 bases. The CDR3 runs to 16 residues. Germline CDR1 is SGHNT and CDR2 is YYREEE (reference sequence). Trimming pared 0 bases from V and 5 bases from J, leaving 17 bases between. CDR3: CASSLEGPLLSETQYF. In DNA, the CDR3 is TGTGCCAGCAGCTTGGAGGGGCCTCTACTGAGTGAGACCCAGTACTTC. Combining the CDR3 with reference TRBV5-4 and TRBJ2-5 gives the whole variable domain ETGVTQSPTHLIKTRGQQVTLRCSSQSGHNTVSWYQQALGQGPQFIFQYYREEENGRGNFPPRFSGLQFPNYSSELNVNALELDDSALYLCASSLEGPLLSETQYFGPGTRLLVL.

CDR3 sequence reads: CASSLARGLVTQYF. The CDR3 bases are TGTGCCAGCAGCTTGGCCAGGGGCTTGGTGACCCAGTACTTC. The chain links TRBV5-6 to TRBJ2-5, with D perhaps TRBD1 (6 bases). CDR1 is SGHDT, CDR2 YYEEEE, per germline. This CDR3 is built from 14 residues. Trimming took off 0 bases at V and 7 bases at J, with 13 bases between the two ends.

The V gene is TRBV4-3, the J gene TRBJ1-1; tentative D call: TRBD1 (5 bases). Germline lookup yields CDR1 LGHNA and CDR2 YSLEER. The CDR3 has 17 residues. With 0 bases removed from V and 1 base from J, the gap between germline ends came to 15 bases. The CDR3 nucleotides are TGCGCCAGCAGCCAAGAGATTGGGAGCGGGGCGAACACTGAAGCTTTCTTT. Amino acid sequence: CASSQEIGSGANTEAFF.

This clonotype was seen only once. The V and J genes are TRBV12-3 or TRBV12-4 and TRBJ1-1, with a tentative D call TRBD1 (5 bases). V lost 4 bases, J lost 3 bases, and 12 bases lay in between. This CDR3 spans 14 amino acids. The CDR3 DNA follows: TGTGCCAGCAGTTCTTGGACATCTGACACTGAAGCTTTCTTT. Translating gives CASSSWTSDTEAFF.

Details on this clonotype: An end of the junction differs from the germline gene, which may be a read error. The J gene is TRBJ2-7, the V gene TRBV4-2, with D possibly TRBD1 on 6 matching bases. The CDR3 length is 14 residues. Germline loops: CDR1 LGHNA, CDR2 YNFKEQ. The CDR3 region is CASSQERGSSEQYF. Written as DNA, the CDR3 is TGTGCCAGCAGCCAAGAAAGGGGGTCCTCCGAGCAGTACTTC.

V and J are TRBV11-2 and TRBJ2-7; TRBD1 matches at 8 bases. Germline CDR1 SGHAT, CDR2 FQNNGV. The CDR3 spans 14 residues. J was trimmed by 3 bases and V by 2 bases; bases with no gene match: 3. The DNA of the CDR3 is TGTGCCAGCAGCTTAAGGACAGGGCTCTACGAGCAGTACTTC. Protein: CASSLRTGLYEQYF.

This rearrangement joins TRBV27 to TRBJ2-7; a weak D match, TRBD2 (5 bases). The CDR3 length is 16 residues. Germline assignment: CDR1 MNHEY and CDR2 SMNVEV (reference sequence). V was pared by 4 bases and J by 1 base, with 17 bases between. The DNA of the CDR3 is TGTGCCAGCAGTTCCCGTTCTTTCCGAGGGTCCTACGAGCAGTACTTC. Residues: CASSSRSFRGSYEQYF.

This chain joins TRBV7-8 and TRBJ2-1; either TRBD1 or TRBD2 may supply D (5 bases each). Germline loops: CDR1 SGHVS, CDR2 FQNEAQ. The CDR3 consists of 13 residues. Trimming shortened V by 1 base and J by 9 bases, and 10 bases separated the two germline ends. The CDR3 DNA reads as TGTGCCAGCAGCTTAGATGGGGCGGGTGAGCAGTTCTTC. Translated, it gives CASSLDGAGEQFF.

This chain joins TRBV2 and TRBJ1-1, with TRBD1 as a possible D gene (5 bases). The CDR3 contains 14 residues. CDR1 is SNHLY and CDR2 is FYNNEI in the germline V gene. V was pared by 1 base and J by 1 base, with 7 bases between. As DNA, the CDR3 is TGTGCCAGCAGTGAAGTGACAGAGAACACTGAAGCTTTCTTT. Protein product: CASSEVTENTEAFF. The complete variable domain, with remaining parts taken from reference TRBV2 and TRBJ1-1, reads EPEVTQTPSHQVTQMGQEVILRCVPISNHLYFYWYRQILGQKVEFLVSFYNNEISEKSEIFDDQFSVERPDGSNFTLKIRSTKLEDSAMYFCASSEVTENTEAFFGQGTRLTVV.

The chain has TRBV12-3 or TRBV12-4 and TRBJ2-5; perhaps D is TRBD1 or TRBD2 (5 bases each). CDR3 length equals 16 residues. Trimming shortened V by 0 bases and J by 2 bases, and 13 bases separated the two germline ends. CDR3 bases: TGTGCCAGCAGTTTAGCAGGGTTCGGGGCTCAAGAGACCCAGTACTTC. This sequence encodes CASSLAGFGAQETQYF.

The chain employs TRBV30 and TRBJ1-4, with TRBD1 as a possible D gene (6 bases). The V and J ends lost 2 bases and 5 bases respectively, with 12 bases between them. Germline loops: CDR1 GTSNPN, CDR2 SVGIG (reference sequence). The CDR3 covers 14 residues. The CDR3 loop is CAWSIRGRNEKLFF. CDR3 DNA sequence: TGTGCCTGGAGTATCAGGGGTCGAAATGAAAAACTGTTTTTT.

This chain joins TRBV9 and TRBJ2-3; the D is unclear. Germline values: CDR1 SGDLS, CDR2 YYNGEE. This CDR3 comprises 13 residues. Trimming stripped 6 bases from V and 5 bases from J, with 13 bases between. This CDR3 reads CASTPGWGDTQYF. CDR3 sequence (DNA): TGTGCCAGCACCCCCGGGTGGGGAGATACGCAGTATTTT.

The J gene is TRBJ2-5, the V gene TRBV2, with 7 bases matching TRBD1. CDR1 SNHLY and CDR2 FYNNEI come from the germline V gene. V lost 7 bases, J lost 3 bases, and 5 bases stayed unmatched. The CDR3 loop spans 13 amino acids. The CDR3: CASIRDSEETQYF. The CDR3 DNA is TGTGCCAGCATAAGGGACAGCGAAGAGACCCAGTACTTC.